A single sample gave rise to the 10 T cell receptor beta chains below, sequenced in a study of T cell clonotyping in hematopoietic cell transplantation. Some clones are missing from TCRdb's copy, which holds only in-frame ones; the method was immunoSEQ multiplex PCR. The sample has tens of thousands of clones; approximately 80% are singletons. The time point: recipient sample about 28 days before transplant, after cytoreduction. The sample consisted of peripheral blood mononuclear cells, taken before stem cell transplant. The receptors derive from a man aged 55 to 70 with myelodysplastic syndrome. Some clones in this sample may be carry-over from other donors' samples.

CDR3 DNA sequence: TGCAGCGTCCTCGGACAAAGGGAGGACAATGAGCAGTTCTTC. Protein: CSVLGQREDNEQFF. The chain is built from TRBV29-1 and TRBJ2-1; TRBD2 might be the D (6 bases). The V gene lost 6 bases and the J gene lost 5 bases, with 17 bases spanning the gap. This CDR3 comprises 14 residues. Germline values: CDR1 SQVTM, CDR2 ANQGSEA.

This clone has just a few counts. The chain uses TRBV2 and TRBJ1-2; 8 positions agree with TRBD1. V lost 8 bases to trimming and J lost 2 bases; unmatched junction nucleotides: 4. The CDR3 is 13 amino acids. CDR1 and CDR2 from the germline V gene are SNHLY and FYNNEI. The CDR3 sequence is CASAGGQNYGYTF. The CDR3 region has the DNA TGTGCCAGCGCAGGGGGCCAAAACTATGGCTACACCTTC. Full variable domain (rest looked up from reference TRBV2 and TRBJ1-2): EPEVTQTPSHQVTQMGQEVILRCVPISNHLYFYWYRQILGQKVEFLVSFYNNEISEKSEIFDDQFSVERPDGSNFTLKIRSTKLEDSAMYFCASAGGQNYGYTFGSGTRLTVV.

This rearrangement joins TRBV5-6 to TRBJ1-4; TRBD1 matches at 8 bases. The CDR3 is made up of 15 amino acids. Trimming cost V 1 base and J 4 bases; bases outside gene matches: 3. Germline V gene lookup returns CDR1 SGHDT and CDR2 YYEEEE. CDR3 nucleotides: TGTGCCAGCAGCTTGTCCGGACAGGGTAATGAAAAACTGTTTTTT. It yields the protein CASSLSGQGNEKLFF.

In its sample, this clone was seen a few times. V and J are TRBV4-3 and TRBJ2-5; D possibly corresponds to TRBD2 (6 bases). The CDR3 totals 15 residues. V gave up 3 bases and J gave up 1 base, with 12 bases separating them. Germline lookup yields CDR1 LGHNA and CDR2 YSLEER. The CDR3 nucleotides are TGCGCCAGCAGCCACCAGCCCGGGAGCCAAGAGACCCAGTACTTC. Its protein product is CASSHQPGSQETQYF.

The rearrangement joins TRBV7-2 to TRBJ2-1, with 7 bases that match TRBD2. Germline CDR1 reads SGHTA; CDR2 reads FQGNSA. CDR3 size: 14 residues. The trim removed 6 bases at V and 9 bases at J, leaving 11 bases unmatched. The CDR3 DNA follows: TGTGCCAGCAGTAGAGCGGGGAGAGTGGGTGAGCAGTTCTTC. Encoded protein: CASSRAGRVGEQFF. Using reference TRBV7-2 and TRBJ2-1 for the parts outside the CDR3, the full variable domain is GAGVSQSPSNKVTEKGKDVELRCDPISGHTALYWYRQSLGQGLEFLIYFQGNSAPDKSGLPSDRFSAERTGGSVSTLTIQRTQQEDSAVYLCASSRAGRVGEQFFGPGTRLTVL.

The chain carries TRBV30 and TRBJ2-6; 8 nucleotides line up with TRBD2. Germline V gene lookup returns CDR1 GTSNPN and CDR2 SVGIG (reference sequence). The CDR3 runs to 17 residues. V trimming: 5 bases; J trimming: 4 bases; junction bases outside the gene matches: 13. Written as DNA, the CDR3 is TGTGCCTGGGCGGGTGGAGGCGGGGGGCGCGGGGCCAACGTCCTGACTTTC. It yields the protein CAWAGGGGGRGANVLTF. The entire variable domain, with the rest obtained from reference TRBV30 and TRBJ2-6, is as follows: SQTIHQWPATLVQPVGSPLSLECTVEGTSNPNLYWYRQAAGRGLQLLFYSVGIGQISSEVPQNLSASRPQDRQFILSSKKLLLSDSGFYLCAWAGGGGGRGANVLTFGAGSRLTVL.

This chain's CDR3 is CASSFPGHTDTQYF. The CDR3 coding sequence is TGTGCCAGCAGCTTCCCGGGACACACAGATACGCAGTATTTT. This chain uses TRBV13 with TRBJ2-3; D possibly corresponds to TRBD1 (6 bases). In germline, CDR1 is PRHDT, CDR2 FYEKMQ (reference sequence). Trimming removed 3 bases from V and 2 bases from J, with 9 bases in between. The CDR3 runs to 14 residues. Full variable domain (rest looked up from reference TRBV13 and TRBJ2-3): AAGVIQSPRHLIKEKRETATLKCYPIPRHDTVYWYQQGPGQDPQFLISFYEKMQSDKGSIPDRFSAQQFSDYHSELNMSSLELGDSALYFCASSFPGHTDTQYFGPGTRLTVL.

The chain uses TRBV30 and TRBJ2-7; TRBD1 matches at 12 bases. CDR3 length: 14 residues. V was clipped by 3 bases and J by 7 bases; unmatched bases: 7. Germline assignment: CDR1 GTSNPN and CDR2 SVGIG (reference sequence). The CDR3 sequence: CAWRGTGGLEEQYF. CDR3 sequence (DNA): TGTGCCTGGAGGGGGACAGGGGGCCTGGAGGAGCAGTACTTC. The full variable domain, in which reference TRBV30 and TRBJ2-7 provide the parts outside the CDR3, is SQTIHQWPATLVQPVGSPLSLECTVEGTSNPNLYWYRQAAGRGLQLLFYSVGIGQISSEVPQNLSASRPQDRQFILSSKKLLLSDSGFYLCAWRGTGGLEEQYFGPGTRLTVT.

J is TRBJ1-4 and V is TRBV6-6; TRBD1 is a possible D gene (5 bases). This CDR3 is built from 15 residues. Trimming shortened V by 6 bases and J by 0 bases, and 11 bases separated the two germline ends. Germline CDR1 reads MNHNY; CDR2 reads SVGAGI (reference sequence). The CDR3: CASRWGGTTNEKLFF. The CDR3 nucleotides read TGTGCCAGCAGGTGGGGGGGAACAACTAATGAAAAACTGTTTTTT.

The chain recombines TRBV19 with TRBJ1-6; 9 positions match TRBD1. V trimming: 8 bases; J trimming: 5 bases; junction bases outside the gene matches: 10. The CDR3 loop spans 16 amino acids. Germline V gene lookup returns CDR1 LNHDA and CDR2 SQIVND (reference sequence). CDR3 region: CASGNRDRADNSPLHF. CDR3 bases: TGTGCCAGTGGAAACCGGGACAGGGCCGATAATTCACCCCTCCACTTT.